This T cell receptor (beta chain) was found in a study of blood T cell repertoires in COVID-19. Across the whole study: PBMCs, B-cell-depleted T cells, or T cells were the source of the cDNA or gDNA that made up the material.

Those enrolled, adults aged 18 to 89 years, came from about two dozen US areas. Membership in each cohort depended on participant-reported clinical history. Methods used by the authors: Cell counts per sample came from amplifying reference gene primers. Sequenced by immunoSEQ multiplex PCR; TCRdb stores in-frame clones only, minus some. The V and J calls and the clone size are those of that table, but D and trimming were determined from the DNA. The sample holds a few hundred thousand clones; 70% to 90% are singletons and the top ten take 5% to 7.5%. The length of the CDR3 is 12 residues. Germline-derived CDR1 and CDR2 are LNHDA and SQIVND (reference sequence). The V segment lost 7 bases and the J segment 8 bases; nucleotides outside the gene matches: 4.

This chain connects TRBV19 to TRBJ1-4; 7 positions match TRBD1. This sequence was found in a woman between 45 and 60 years old who had been exposed to COVID-19. The sample comprised PBMCs or T cells enriched from blood (not recorded which). This CDR3 reads CASTPGQEKLFF. As DNA, the CDR3 is TGTGCCAGTACCCCGGGACAGGAAAAACTGTTTTTT.